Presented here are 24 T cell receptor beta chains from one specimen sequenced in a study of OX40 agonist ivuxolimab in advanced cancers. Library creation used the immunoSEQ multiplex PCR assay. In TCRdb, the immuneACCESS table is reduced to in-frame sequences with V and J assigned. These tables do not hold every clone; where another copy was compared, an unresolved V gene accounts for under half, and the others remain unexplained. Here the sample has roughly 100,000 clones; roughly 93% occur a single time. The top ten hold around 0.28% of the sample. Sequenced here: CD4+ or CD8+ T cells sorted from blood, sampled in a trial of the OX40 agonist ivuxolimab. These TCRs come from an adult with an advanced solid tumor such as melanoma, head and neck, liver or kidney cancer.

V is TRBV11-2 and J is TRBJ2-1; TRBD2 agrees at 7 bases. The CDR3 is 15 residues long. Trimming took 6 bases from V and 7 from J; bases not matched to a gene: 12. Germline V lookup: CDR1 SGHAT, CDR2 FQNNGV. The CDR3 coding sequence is TGTGCCAGCAGTCCTCCAGCGGGGCTGGGGAATGAGCAGTTCTTC. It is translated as CASSPPAGLGNEQFF.

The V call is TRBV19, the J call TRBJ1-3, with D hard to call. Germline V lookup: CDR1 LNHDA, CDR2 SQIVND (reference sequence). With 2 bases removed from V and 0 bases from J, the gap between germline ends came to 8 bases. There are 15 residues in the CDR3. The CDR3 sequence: CASSISGVSGNTIYF. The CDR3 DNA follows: TGTGCCAGTAGTATAAGCGGCGTCTCTGGAAACACCATATATTTT.

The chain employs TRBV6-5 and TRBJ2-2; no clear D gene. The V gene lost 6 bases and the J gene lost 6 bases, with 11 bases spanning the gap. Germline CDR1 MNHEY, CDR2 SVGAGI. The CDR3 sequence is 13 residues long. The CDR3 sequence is CASSQQRAGELFF. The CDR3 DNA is TGTGCCAGCAGCCAACAACGGGCCGGGGAGCTGTTTTTT.

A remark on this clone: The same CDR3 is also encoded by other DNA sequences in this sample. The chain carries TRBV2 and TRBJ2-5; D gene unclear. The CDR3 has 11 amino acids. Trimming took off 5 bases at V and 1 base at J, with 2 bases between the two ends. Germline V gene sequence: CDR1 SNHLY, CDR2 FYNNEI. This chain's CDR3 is CASSSQETQYF. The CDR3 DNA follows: TGTGCCAGCAGTTCCCAAGAGACCCAGTACTTC.

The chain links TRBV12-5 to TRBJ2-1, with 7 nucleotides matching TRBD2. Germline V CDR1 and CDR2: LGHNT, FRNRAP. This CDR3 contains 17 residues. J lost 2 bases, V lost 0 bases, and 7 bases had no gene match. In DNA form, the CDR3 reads TGTGCTAGTGGTTTGGTATCAGGGAGGGTGCCCTACAATGAGCAGTTCTTC. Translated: CASGLVSGRVPYNEQFF.

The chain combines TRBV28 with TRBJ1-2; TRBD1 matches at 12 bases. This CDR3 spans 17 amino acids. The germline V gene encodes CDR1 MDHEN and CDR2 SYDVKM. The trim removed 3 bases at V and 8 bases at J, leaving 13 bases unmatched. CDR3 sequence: CASSFGTGGGLVHGYTF. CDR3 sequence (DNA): TGTGCCAGCAGTTTCGGGACAGGGGGCGGTTTGGTTCACGGCTACACCTTC.

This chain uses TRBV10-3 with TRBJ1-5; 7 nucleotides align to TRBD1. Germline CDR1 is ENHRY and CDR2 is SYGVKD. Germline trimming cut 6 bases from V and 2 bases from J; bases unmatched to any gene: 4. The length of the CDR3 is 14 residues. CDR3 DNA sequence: TGTGCCATCAGATCCGACAGGGGCAATCAGCCCCAGCATTTT. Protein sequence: CAIRSDRGNQPQHF.

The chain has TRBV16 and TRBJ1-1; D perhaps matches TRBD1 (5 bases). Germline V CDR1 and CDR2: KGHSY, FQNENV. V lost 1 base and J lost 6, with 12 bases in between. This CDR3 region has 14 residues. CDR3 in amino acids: CASSQYGGFAEAFF. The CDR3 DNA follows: TGTGCCAGCAGCCAATATGGGGGGTTTGCTGAAGCTTTCTTT.

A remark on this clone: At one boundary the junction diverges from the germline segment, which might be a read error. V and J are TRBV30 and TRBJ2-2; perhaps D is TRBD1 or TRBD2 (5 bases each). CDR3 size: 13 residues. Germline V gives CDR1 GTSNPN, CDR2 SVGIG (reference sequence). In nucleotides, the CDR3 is TGTGCCTGGAGCGCAGGGCGGTCCCGGGGAGCTGTTTTT. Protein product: CAWSAGRSRGAVF.

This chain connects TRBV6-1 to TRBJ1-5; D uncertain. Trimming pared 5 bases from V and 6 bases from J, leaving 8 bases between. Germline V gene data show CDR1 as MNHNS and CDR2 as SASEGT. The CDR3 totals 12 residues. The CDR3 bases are TGTGCCAGCAGTTCTCGGGGTCAGCCCCAGCATTTT. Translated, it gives CASSSRGQPQHF.

DNA of the CDR3: TGTGCCAGCACCTCGACAGGGGGCAACACCATATATTTT. It encodes CASTSTGGNTIYF. The genes are TRBV28 and TRBJ1-3, with 10 bases aligning to TRBD1. The germline V gene has CDR1 MDHEN and CDR2 SYDVKM. J gave up 7 bases and V 7 bases, and 4 bases lay outside the gene matches. The CDR3 loop spans 13 amino acids.

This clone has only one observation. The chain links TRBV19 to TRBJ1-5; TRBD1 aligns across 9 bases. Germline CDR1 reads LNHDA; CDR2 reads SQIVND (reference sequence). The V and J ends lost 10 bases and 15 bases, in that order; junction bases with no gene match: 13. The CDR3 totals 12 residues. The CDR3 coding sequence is TGTGCCACCGGGACAGGGAATTTGGTAACGCATTTT. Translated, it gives CATGTGNLVTHF.

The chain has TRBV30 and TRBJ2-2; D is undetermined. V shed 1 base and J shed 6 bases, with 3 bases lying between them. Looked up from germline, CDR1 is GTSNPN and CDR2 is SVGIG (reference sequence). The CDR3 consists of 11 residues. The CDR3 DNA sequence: TGTGCCTGGAGTGGAGCCGGGGAGCTGTTTTTT. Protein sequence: CAWSGAGELFF.

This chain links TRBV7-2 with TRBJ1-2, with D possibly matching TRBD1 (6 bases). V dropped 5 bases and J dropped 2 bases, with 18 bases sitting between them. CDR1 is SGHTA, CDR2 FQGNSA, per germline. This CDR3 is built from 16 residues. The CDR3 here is CASSLRAPGENYGYTF. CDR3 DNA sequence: TGTGCCAGCAGCCTAAGAGCCCCAGGGGAAAACTATGGCTACACCTTC.

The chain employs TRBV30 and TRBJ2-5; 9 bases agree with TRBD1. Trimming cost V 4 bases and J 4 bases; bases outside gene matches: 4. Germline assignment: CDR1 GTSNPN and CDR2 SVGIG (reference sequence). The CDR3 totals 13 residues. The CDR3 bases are TGTGCCTGGAACCCGGGACAGGGAGAGACCCAGTACTTC. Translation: CAWNPGQGETQYF.

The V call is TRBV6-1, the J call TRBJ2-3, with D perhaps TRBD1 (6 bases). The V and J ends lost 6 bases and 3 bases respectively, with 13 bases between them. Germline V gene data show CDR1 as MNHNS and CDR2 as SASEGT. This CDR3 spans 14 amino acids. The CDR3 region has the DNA TGTGCCAGCAGGGACAGCCACTTAACAGATACGCAGTATTTT. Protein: CASRDSHLTDTQYF.

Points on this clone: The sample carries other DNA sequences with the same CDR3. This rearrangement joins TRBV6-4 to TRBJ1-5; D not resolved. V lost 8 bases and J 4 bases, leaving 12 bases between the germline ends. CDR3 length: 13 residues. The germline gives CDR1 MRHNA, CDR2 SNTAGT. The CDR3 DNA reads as TGTGCCAGCTCAGAACAAGGAAATCAGCCCCAGCATTTT. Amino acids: CASSEQGNQPQHF.

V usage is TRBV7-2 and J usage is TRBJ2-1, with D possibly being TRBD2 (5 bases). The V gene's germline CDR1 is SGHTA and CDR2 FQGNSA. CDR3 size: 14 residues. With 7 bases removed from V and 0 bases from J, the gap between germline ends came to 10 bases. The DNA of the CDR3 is TGTGCCAGCAATAGCGTCAACTCCTACAATGAGCAGTTCTTC. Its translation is CASNSVNSYNEQFF.

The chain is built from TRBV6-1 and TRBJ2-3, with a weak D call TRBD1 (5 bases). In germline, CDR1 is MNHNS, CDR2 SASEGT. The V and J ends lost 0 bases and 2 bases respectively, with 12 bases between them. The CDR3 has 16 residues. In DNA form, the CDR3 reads TGTGCCAGCAGTGAAGCAAGGGTCAGGGACACAGATACGCAGTATTTT. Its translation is CASSEARVRDTDTQYF.

The CDR3 DNA is TGTGCCAGCAGCCCCCTCCGGGACAGATCCAATCAGCCCCAGCATTTT. Translating gives CASSPLRDRSNQPQHF. The gene calls are TRBV28 and TRBJ1-5; 7 bases fit TRBD1. The CDR3 is 16 amino acids. Looked up from germline, CDR1 is MDHEN and CDR2 is SYDVKM. Trimming took 6 bases from V and 3 from J; bases not matched to a gene: 11.

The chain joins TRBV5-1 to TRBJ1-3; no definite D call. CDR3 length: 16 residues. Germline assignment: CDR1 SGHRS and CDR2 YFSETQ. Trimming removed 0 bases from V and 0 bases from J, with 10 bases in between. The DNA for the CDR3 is TGCGCCAGCAGCTTGGGGGATTTTACCTCTGGAAACACCATATATTTT. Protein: CASSLGDFTSGNTIYF.

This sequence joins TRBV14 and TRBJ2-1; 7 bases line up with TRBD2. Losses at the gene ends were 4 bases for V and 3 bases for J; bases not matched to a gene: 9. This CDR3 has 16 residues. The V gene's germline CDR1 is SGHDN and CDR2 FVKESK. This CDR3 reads CASSRYPGGSYNEQFF. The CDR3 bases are TGTGCCAGCAGCCGATATCCGGGGGGAAGCTACAATGAGCAGTTCTTC.

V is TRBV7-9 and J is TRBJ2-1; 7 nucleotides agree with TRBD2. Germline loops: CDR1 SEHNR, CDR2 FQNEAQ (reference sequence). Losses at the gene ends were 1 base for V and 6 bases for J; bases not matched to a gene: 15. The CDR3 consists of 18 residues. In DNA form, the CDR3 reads TGTGCCAGCAGCTTAGATTTGGCGGCGGGAGTCTACGGCAATGAGCAGTTCTTC. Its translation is CASSLDLAAGVYGNEQFF.

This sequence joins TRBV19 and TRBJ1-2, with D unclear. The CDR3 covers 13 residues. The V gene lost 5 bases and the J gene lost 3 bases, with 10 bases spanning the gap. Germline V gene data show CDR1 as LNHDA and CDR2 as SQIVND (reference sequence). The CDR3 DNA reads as TGTGCCAGTAGTCTCGAGCGGCACTATGGCTACACCTTC. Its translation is CASSLERHYGYTF.